Below are 26 T cell receptor beta chains sequenced from a single sample in a study of CD8 T cells in Susac syndrome. Roughly 0.45 to 1 ug RNA was reverse transcribed with random hexamers. From the immunoSEQ multiplex PCR reads, TCRdb called clonotypes with MiXCR, one entry per CDR3 protein. Here the sample spans roughly 120,000 distinct CDR3 sequences, around 95% being singletons. Sequenced material: CD4+ T cells from PBMCs. Receptor source: a human donor in good health.

The chain recombines TRBV6-1 with TRBJ2-7; D tentatively reads TRBD1 or TRBD2 (6 bases each). CDR1 MNHNS and CDR2 SASEGT come from the germline V gene. V shed 6 bases and J shed 6 bases, with 15 bases lying between them. This CDR3 is 13 amino acids long. CDR3 nucleotide sequence: TGTGCCAGCAGAGGATGGGGGGCGGGCGAGCAGTACTTC. Translated, it gives CASRGWGAGEQYF.

The rearrangement joins TRBV18 to TRBJ1-5; D possibly corresponds to TRBD1 (5 bases). The CDR3 totals 15 residues. The germline V gene encodes CDR1 KGHSH and CDR2 LQKENI. V lost 0 bases and J lost 3, with 9 bases in between. CDR3 protein: CASSPPGQNNQPQHF. The CDR3 DNA reads TGTGCCAGCTCACCACCGGGGCAGAACAATCAGCCCCAGCATTTT.

J is TRBJ1-2 and V is TRBV7-2, with 10 bases matching TRBD1. The CDR3 runs to 15 residues. Germline V gives CDR1 SGHTA, CDR2 FQGNSA. After removal of 4 bases from V and 7 bases from J, the junction contained 9 bases not matched to a gene. CDR3 in DNA: TGTGCCAGCAGCTCGAGACAGGGGGCGCGCGGTGGCTACACCTTC. Translated, it gives CASSSRQGARGGYTF.

This clonotype was seen once. The chain joins TRBV5-1 to TRBJ2-3; the match to TRBD2 covers 14 bases. J gave up 6 bases and V 1 base, and 4 bases lay outside the gene matches. The CDR3 totals 16 residues. Germline CDR1 SGHRS, CDR2 YFSETQ. This CDR3 is CASSLPGLAGADTQYF. In nucleotides, the CDR3 is TGCGCCAGCAGCTTGCCGGGACTAGCGGGAGCGGATACGCAGTATTTT.

The chain has TRBV20-1 and TRBJ1-2, with TRBD1 identical over 9 bases. Germline loops: CDR1 DFQATT, CDR2 SNEGSKA (reference sequence). The CDR3 covers 15 residues. The ends lost 3 bases at V and 0 bases at J; junction bases unmatched: 5. DNA of the CDR3: TGCAGTGCTAGTTTACAGGGGGCCTCTAACTATGGCTACACCTTC. This translates into CSASLQGASNYGYTF.

This clonotype was seen just once. The rearrangement uses TRBV2 and TRBJ1-5, with D unresolved. Trimming cost V 2 bases and J 5 bases, with 13 bases left between them. Germline-derived CDR1 and CDR2 are SNHLY and FYNNEI. This CDR3 comprises 15 residues. The CDR3 region is CASSEQAPGHQPQHF. For the CDR3, the DNA is TGTGCCAGCAGTGAACAGGCACCTGGACATCAGCCCCAGCATTTT.

V and J are TRBV4-3 and TRBJ1-2; a possible D gene is TRBD1 (5 bases). Germline V gene lookup returns CDR1 LGHNA and CDR2 YSLEER. The CDR3 contains 17 residues. V was trimmed by 3 bases and J by 0 bases, leaving 17 bases between them. CDR3 protein: CASSQMGLGNSNYGYTF. The CDR3 coding sequence is TGCGCCAGCAGCCAGATGGGGCTGGGAAATTCTAACTATGGCTACACCTTC.

The V and J genes are TRBV2 and TRBJ1-1; D not certain. Germline V CDR1 and CDR2: SNHLY, FYNNEI. V was clipped by 6 bases and J by 3 bases, with 17 bases between them. The CDR3 is 15 residues long. The CDR3 protein is CASSGIGGPDTEAFF. The CDR3 DNA reads as TGTGCCAGCAGCGGGATCGGAGGGCCGGACACTGAAGCTTTCTTT.

The rearrangement links TRBV12-3 or TRBV12-4 to TRBJ1-1, with 8 bases aligning to TRBD1. The junction had 5 bases not matched to a gene; V was cut back by 3 bases and J by 2 bases. The CDR3 is made up of 15 amino acids. DNA for the CDR3: TGTGCCAGCAGTTTGAACAGGGGGGGAAACACTGAAGCTTTCTTT. This translates into CASSLNRGGNTEAFF.

The chain has TRBV7-2 and TRBJ2-5; D may be TRBD2 (6 bases). V lost 0 bases to trimming and J lost 5 bases, with 10 bases between them. The CDR3 is 14 residues long. CDR1 and CDR2 (germline): SGHTA, FQGNSA. CDR3 DNA sequence: TGTGCCAGCAGCTTAGCGGGAGGTGCGGAGACCCAGTACTTC. Protein: CASSLAGGAETQYF.

This clonotype was recorded once. This chain joins TRBV25-1 and TRBJ1-1, with 9 bases identical to TRBD1. From germline, CDR1 is MGHDK and CDR2 SYGVNS. Germline trimming cut 4 bases from V and 6 bases from J; bases unmatched to any gene: 12. The CDR3 loop spans 16 amino acids. CDR3 sequence: CASSGPGQGISAEAFF. The CDR3 nucleotides are TGTGCCAGCAGTGGACCGGGACAGGGAATATCCGCTGAAGCTTTCTTT.

The chain links TRBV12-3 or TRBV12-4 to TRBJ2-7; TRBD2 aligns across 11 bases. CDR3 length equals 14 residues. With V trimmed by 5 bases and J by 3 bases, 3 bases remained unmatched. The CDR3 spells CASSRLAGSYEQYF. In nucleotides, the CDR3 is TGTGCCAGCAGTAGACTAGCGGGAAGCTACGAGCAGTACTTC.

The chain carries TRBV30 and TRBJ1-1; 10 bases map to TRBD1. The CDR3 contains 18 residues. V was pared by 4 bases and J by 0 bases, with 14 bases of the junction left unmatched. Looked up from germline, CDR1 is GTSNPN and CDR2 is SVGIG (reference sequence). CDR3 amino acids: CAWKRFRDRGRMNTEAFF. CDR3 sequence (DNA): TGTGCCTGGAAGCGCTTCCGGGACAGGGGACGGATGAACACTGAAGCTTTCTTT.

The chain joins TRBV10-3 to TRBJ2-7; a possible D gene is TRBD2 (6 bases). This CDR3 region has 14 residues. Germline CDR1 is ENHRY and CDR2 is SYGVKD. The V and J ends lost 0 bases and 6 bases respectively, with 12 bases between them. The CDR3: CAISESTRQSEQYF. The CDR3 DNA follows: TGTGCCATCAGTGAGTCGACTAGACAATCCGAGCAGTACTTC.

The genes are TRBV25-1 and TRBJ2-2, with 11 bases aligning to TRBD1. In germline, CDR1 is MGHDK, CDR2 SYGVNS. V lost 2 bases to trimming and J lost 5 bases; unmatched junction nucleotides: 4. The CDR3 has 16 residues. CDR3 DNA: TGTGCCAGCAGTGAAATCGGGACAGGGGGGACCGGGGAGCTGTTTTTT. The encoded protein is CASSEIGTGGTGELFF.

The chain employs TRBV20-1 and TRBJ1-2, with D tentatively TRBD1 (6 bases). From germline, CDR1 is DFQATT and CDR2 SNEGSKA (reference sequence). Trimming stripped 6 bases from V and 8 bases from J, with 25 bases between. This CDR3 is built from 15 residues. CDR3 bases: TGCAGTGCACCCGCGTATGAAAGGGGGGATCGGGGCTACACCTTC. Protein sequence: CSAPAYERGDRGYTF.

This chain uses TRBV2 with TRBJ1-2; 8 bases align to TRBD1. With V trimmed by 6 bases and J by 4 bases, 1 base remained unmatched. Germline assignment: CDR1 SNHLY and CDR2 FYNNEI. The CDR3 spans 12 residues. The CDR3 DNA reads as TGTGCCAGCAGGGACAGGGCCTATGGCTACACCTTC. It yields the protein CASRDRAYGYTF.

The CDR3 loop is CSVGRSTYEQYF. CDR3 coding DNA: TGCAGCGTGGGGAGGTCGACCTACGAGCAGTACTTC. The chain carries TRBV29-1 and TRBJ2-7, with D perhaps matching TRBD2 (6 bases). Trimming left V 6 bases short and J 2 bases short, with 11 bases between. Germline CDR1 reads SQVTM; CDR2 reads ANQGSEA. The CDR3 extends over 12 amino acids.

The chain joins TRBV7-2 to TRBJ1-1; 8 bases are shared with TRBD1. CDR1 is SGHTA, CDR2 FQGNSA, per germline. Trimming cost V 1 base and J 0 bases; bases outside gene matches: 1. CDR3 length: 15 residues. Written as DNA, the CDR3 is TGTGCCAGCAGCTTAGGGACAGGGATGAACACTGAAGCTTTCTTT. It specifies CASSLGTGMNTEAFF.

The chain carries TRBV4-3 and TRBJ2-1; D unresolved. The CDR3 extends over 14 amino acids. V lost 1 base and J lost 4, with 8 bases in between. Germline V lookup: CDR1 LGHNA, CDR2 YSLEER. The DNA for the CDR3 is TGCGCCAGCAGCCAAGTTCTTAATTACAATGAGCAGTTCTTC. Amino acids: CASSQVLNYNEQFF.

J is TRBJ1-1 and V is TRBV25-1; tentatively, D is TRBD1 (5 bases). The V gene lost 8 bases and the J gene lost 7 bases, with 11 bases spanning the gap. The CDR3 extends over 11 amino acids. From germline, CDR1 is MGHDK and CDR2 SYGVNS. The CDR3, as DNA: TGTGCCAGCTCGGGGGGGGTTGAAGCTTTCTTT. It translates to CASSGGVEAFF. The whole variable domain, remainder taken from reference TRBV25-1 and TRBJ1-1, is EADIYQTPRYLVIGTGKKITLECSQTMGHDKMYWYQQDPGMELHLIHYSYGVNSTEKGDLSSESTVSRIRTEHFPLTLESARPSHTSQYLCASSGGVEAFFGQGTRLTVV.

V usage is TRBV30 and J usage is TRBJ1-1; D is ambiguous. Germline V lookup: CDR1 GTSNPN, CDR2 SVGIG (reference sequence). V dropped 0 bases and J dropped 3 bases, with 11 bases sitting between them. The CDR3 runs to 14 residues. CDR3 sequence: CAWSVEGWDTEAFF. The DNA of the CDR3 is TGTGCCTGGAGTGTCGAGGGATGGGACACTGAAGCTTTCTTT.

This chain connects TRBV29-1 to TRBJ1-2, with D possibly being TRBD1 (6 bases). Germline-derived CDR1 and CDR2 are SQVTM and ANQGSEA. V lost 7 bases, J lost 4 bases, and 13 bases lay in between. This CDR3 region has 12 residues. CDR3: CSDSQGTYGYTF. In DNA form, the CDR3 reads TGCAGCGATAGCCAGGGGACCTATGGCTACACCTTC.

The chain is built from TRBV3-1 and TRBJ2-1; 13 nucleotides line up with TRBD2. Germline CDR1 is LGHDT and CDR2 is YNNKEL (reference sequence). The ends lost 0 bases at V and 8 bases at J; junction bases unmatched: 10. CDR3 length equals 18 residues. In nucleotides, the CDR3 is TGTGCCAGCAGCCAAGATCGCCGGGGACTAGCGGGATATGATGAGCAGTTCTTC. It yields the protein CASSQDRRGLAGYDEQFF.

The rearrangement links TRBV5-1 to TRBJ2-3; a weak D match, TRBD1 (6 bases). Trimming took off 4 bases at V and 2 bases at J, with 11 bases between the two ends. CDR1 and CDR2 (germline): SGHRS, YFSETQ. The CDR3 consists of 14 residues. The CDR3 region is CASSPAGATDTQYF. CDR3 coding DNA: TGCGCCAGCAGCCCTGCAGGGGCCACAGATACGCAGTATTTT.

This chain links TRBV20-1 with TRBJ2-2, with D perhaps TRBD2 (6 bases). The ends were cut back, 6 bases at V and 1 base at J, with 6 bases in the middle. The CDR3 loop spans 12 amino acids. CDR1 and CDR2 (germline): DFQATT, SNEGSKA (reference sequence). In nucleotides, the CDR3 is TGCAGTGCGGGGGGGAACACCGGGGAGCTGTTTTTT. It is translated as CSAGGNTGELFF.